This TCR beta chain appears in the sequencing data of a study of blood T cells in healthy people across ages. The authors ran a second PCR of about 6 to 12 cycles using a sample-barcoded 5' primer and a J-beta primer mix. TCRdb re-analysed the 5' RACE reads in MiXCR, keeping a single row per CDR3 protein. This sample has some 640,000 distinct CDR3 sequences, with roughly 31% found just once. The CDR3 spans 13 residues. In regard to this clonotype: One base away lies a much larger clone, so this may be a sequencing read error.

PBMCs, at least 7 million per sample, were isolated. There were at least 6 micrograms of total RNA extracted from every sample. This TCR came from a woman aged 80 or older in good health. The sequenced sample was blood. The chain recombines TRBV12-3 or TRBV12-4 with TRBJ2-1; D unclear. The CDR3 sequence is CATSSYRYNEQFF. Written as DNA, the CDR3 is TGTGCCACCAGTTCGTACCGATACAATGAGCAGTTCTTC.